These 26 T cell receptor beta chains were sequenced from one sample in a study of a mutant IDH1 vaccine in newly diagnosed glioma. The time point here: baseline, week 1 (first vaccination visit). Noted treatment: pre-vaccination baseline after standard-of-care therapy. The method was immunoSEQ multiplex PCR; TCRdb's version includes in-frame clones alone and lacks a portion of them. The sample consists of 80,000 to 100,000 clones, roughly 75% of them appearing once. Source: PBMCs, taken from a glioma patient treated with radiotherapy, temozolomide or both. The receptors were sampled from a man aged 40-49 years with glioma.

The gene calls are TRBV6-1 and TRBJ2-1; 9 bases map to TRBD2. Germline CDR1 MNHNS, CDR2 SASEGT. V trimming: 1 base; J trimming: 7 bases; junction bases outside the gene matches: 8. The CDR3 contains 16 residues. The CDR3 sequence is CASSEGGGGDPNEQFF. The CDR3 nucleotides read TGTGCCAGCAGTGAAGGCGGGGGGGGTGATCCGAATGAGCAGTTCTTC.

The chain couples TRBV11-2 to TRBJ2-7, with TRBD1 as a possible D gene (7 bases). The V and J ends lost 2 bases and 4 bases respectively, with 24 bases between them. The CDR3 contains 18 residues. From germline, CDR1 is SGHAT and CDR2 FQNNGV. The CDR3 is CASSLSGEETGYLYEQYF. The CDR3, as DNA: TGTGCCAGCAGCTTATCGGGGGAGGAGACAGGGTATCTGTACGAGCAGTACTTC.

This rearrangement joins TRBV7-2 to TRBJ1-3; D call uncertain. The V end lost 5 bases, the J end lost 0 bases, and 14 bases lay between the germline ends. The CDR3 has 16 residues. From germline, CDR1 is SGHTA and CDR2 FQGNSA. For the CDR3, the DNA is TGTGCCAGCAGCCCCCCCGGGCGGACCTCTGGAAACACCATATATTTT. This encodes CASSPPGRTSGNTIYF.

V gene TRBV27 combines with J gene TRBJ1-1; 7 bases are shared with TRBD1. The CDR3 is 14 amino acids. Germline trimming cut 0 bases from V and 7 bases from J; bases unmatched to any gene: 5. CDR1 and CDR2 from the germline V gene are MNHEY and SMNVEV (reference sequence). CDR3 nucleotide sequence: TGTGCCAGCAGTTTATCGCCGACAGGGATTGAAGCTTTCTTT. Amino acid sequence: CASSLSPTGIEAFF.

The genes are TRBV7-6 and TRBJ2-3; TRBD2 matches 9 bases. The V gene's germline CDR1 is SGHVS and CDR2 FNYEAQ. V lost 2 bases to trimming and J lost 4 bases; unmatched junction nucleotides: 13. The CDR3 extends over 18 amino acids. The CDR3 loop reads CASSLLGWSSGGSDTQYF. CDR3 bases: TGTGCCAGCAGCTTATTAGGTTGGTCGAGCGGGGGGTCAGATACGCAGTATTTT.

The V call is TRBV7-2, the J call TRBJ2-1; 9 bases match TRBD2. Germline V gene data show CDR1 as SGHTA and CDR2 as FQGNSA. This CDR3 comprises 15 residues. Unmatched junction bases numbered 3, after V lost 1 base and J lost 5 bases. Here the CDR3 DNA reads TGTGCCAGCAGCTTAGTGCTAGCGGGGAACAATGAGCAGTTCTTC. Translated: CASSLVLAGNNEQFF. The whole variable domain, filled in from reference TRBV7-2 and TRBJ2-1, reads GAGVSQSPSNKVTEKGKDVELRCDPISGHTALYWYRQSLGQGLEFLIYFQGNSAPDKSGLPSDRFSAERTGGSVSTLTIQRTQQEDSAVYLCASSLVLAGNNEQFFGPGTRLTVL.

The chain is built from TRBV28 and TRBJ2-5; D might be TRBD1 (6 bases). The CDR3 is made up of 15 amino acids. V shed 4 bases and J shed 4 bases, with 16 bases lying between them. CDR1 is MDHEN and CDR2 is SYDVKM in the germline V gene. The CDR3 loop reads CASSSFRTAPETQYF. CDR3 sequence (DNA): TGTGCCAGCAGTTCTTTCCGGACAGCACCAGAGACCCAGTACTTC.

V gene TRBV19 combines with J gene TRBJ1-4, with 7 bases matching TRBD1. This CDR3 is built from 15 residues. V shed 6 bases, J shed 2 bases, and the junction held 6 bases outside the gene matches. Germline loops: CDR1 LNHDA, CDR2 SQIVND (reference sequence). CDR3 protein: CASRMSGGTNEKLFF. The CDR3 DNA is TGTGCCAGTAGAATGTCAGGGGGTACTAATGAAAAACTGTTTTTT. Looking up the rest from reference TRBV19 and TRBJ1-4 gives the full variable domain: DGGITQSPKYLFRKEGQNVTLSCEQNLNHDAMYWYRQDPGQGLRLIYYSQIVNDFQKGDIAEGYSVSREKKESFPLTVTSAQKNPTAFYLCASRMSGGTNEKLFFGSGTQLSVL.

The chain recombines TRBV7-9 with TRBJ1-2; 8 nucleotides match TRBD1. The CDR3 covers 15 residues. CDR1 SEHNR and CDR2 FQNEAQ come from the germline V gene (reference sequence). V was clipped by 1 base and J by 9 bases; unmatched bases: 10. The CDR3 DNA reads as TGTGCCAGCAGCTTAGAGGACAGGGTCGGGTTGAGCTACACCTTC. Encoded protein: CASSLEDRVGLSYTF.

This chain uses TRBV7-2 with TRBJ2-1; TRBD1 agrees at 12 bases. The length of the CDR3 is 19 residues. Germline values: CDR1 SGHTA, CDR2 FQGNSA. The ends lost 2 bases at V and 0 bases at J; junction bases unmatched: 8. The CDR3 DNA reads as TGTGCCAGCAGCTTAACCCGGGACAGGGGGCTGAGCTCCTACAATGAGCAGTTCTTC. As protein: CASSLTRDRGLSSYNEQFF.

The chain carries TRBV28 and TRBJ1-4, with 12 bases identical to TRBD1. The CDR3 consists of 14 residues. Trimming removed 6 bases from V and 9 bases from J; junction bases left unmatched: 5. Germline V lookup: CDR1 MDHEN, CDR2 SYDVKM. CDR3 DNA sequence: TGTGCCAGCAGCTTAAGGGACAGGGGGCAAAAACTGTTTTTT. It encodes CASSLRDRGQKLFF.

This chain joins TRBV6-1 and TRBJ2-5; no clear D gene. The CDR3 length is 11 residues. Trimming removed 3 bases at V and 5 bases at J, with 4 bases between. Germline CDR1 and CDR2: MNHNS and SASEGT. For the CDR3, the DNA is TGTGCCAGCAGTGATTACGAGACCCAGTACTTC. Translating it yields CASSDYETQYF.

V is TRBV10-3 and J is TRBJ2-3; TRBD1 might be the D (7 bases). V shed 0 bases and J shed 4 bases, with 17 bases lying between them. CDR1 ENHRY and CDR2 SYGVKD come from the germline V gene. The CDR3 sequence is 17 residues long. Here the CDR3 DNA reads TGTGCCATCAGTGAGTCTACCGACAGGGAGGACGCAGATACGCAGTATTTT. This encodes CAISESTDREDADTQYF.

This clone was detected a few times. V and J are TRBV2 and TRBJ2-7; D remains unclear. The V gene's germline CDR1 is SNHLY and CDR2 FYNNEI. Deletions cut 4 bases from V and 2 bases from J, with 9 bases between. The CDR3 length is 13 residues. The CDR3 reads CASSGGWAYEQYF. The DNA for the CDR3 is TGTGCCAGCAGTGGGGGATGGGCCTACGAGCAGTACTTC.

The V and J genes are TRBV4-3 and TRBJ1-5; possible D gene TRBD1, 6 bases. Trimming cost V 1 base and J 3 bases, with 10 bases left between them. CDR3 length equals 15 residues. Looked up from germline, CDR1 is LGHNA and CDR2 is YSLEER. CDR3 sequence reads: CASSQVWGPNQPQHF. DNA of the CDR3: TGCGCCAGCAGCCAAGTTTGGGGGCCCAATCAGCCCCAGCATTTT.

The gene calls are TRBV21-1 and TRBJ2-5. TRBV21-1 is shown as a pseudogene. The CDR3 has 8 amino acids. The CDR3: CASSVRNF. In nucleotides, the CDR3 is TGTGCCAGCAGCGTCCGGAACTTC.

The V call is TRBV11-1, the J call TRBJ2-7, with 8 nucleotides matching TRBD1. The V and J ends lost 5 bases and 0 bases, in that order; junction bases with no gene match: 6. The CDR3 spans 15 residues. The germline V gene has CDR1 SGHAT and CDR2 FQDESV (reference sequence). Here the CDR3 reads CASSRGTGTSYEQYF. CDR3 coding DNA: TGTGCCAGCAGCCGTGGGACAGGCACCTCCTACGAGCAGTACTTC.

This rearrangement joins TRBV15 to TRBJ2-4, with 9 bases identical to TRBD1. V gave up 0 bases and J gave up 2 bases; unmatched junction bases: 5. Germline V CDR1 and CDR2: LNHNV, YYDKDF (reference sequence). The CDR3 sequence is 17 residues long. The CDR3 reads CATSREWDRASKNIQYF. The CDR3 DNA reads as TGTGCCACCAGCAGAGAATGGGACAGGGCGTCCAAAAACATTCAGTACTTC.

CDR3 residues: CATTTAYSPLHF. The CDR3 nucleotides read TGTGCCACAACGACAGCATATTCACCCCTCCACTTT. The chain uses TRBV6-5 and TRBJ1-6; possibly TRBD1 for D (5 bases). V was shortened by 10 bases and J by 8 bases, with 12 bases between the two germline ends. In germline, CDR1 is MNHEY, CDR2 SVGAGI. The CDR3 spans 12 residues.

CDR3 DNA sequence: TGTGCCAGCAGCTTAGGTAGCGGGAGCTACAATGAGCAGTTCTTC. As protein: CASSLGSGSYNEQFF. The chain is built from TRBV7-2 and TRBJ2-1; 9 nucleotides align to TRBD2. The length of the CDR3 is 15 residues. Unmatched junction bases numbered 1, after V lost 1 base and J lost 3 bases. CDR1 is SGHTA and CDR2 is FQGNSA in the germline V gene.

This clone was seen only a few times. V gene TRBV19 combines with J gene TRBJ2-1; D remains unclear. Germline V gives CDR1 LNHDA, CDR2 SQIVND (reference sequence). The germline V and J ends were trimmed by 4 bases and 7 bases, with 11 bases remaining between them. The CDR3 has 13 residues. The CDR3 loop reads CASSKAAENEQFF. CDR3 bases: TGTGCCAGTAGTAAGGCGGCGGAGAATGAGCAGTTCTTC.

A single count supports this clone. This rearrangement joins TRBV5-6 to TRBJ2-3; possibly TRBD2 for D (6 bases). Germline-derived CDR1 and CDR2 are SGHDT and YYEEEE. The CDR3 has 15 amino acids. V was pared by 4 bases and J by 15 bases, with 27 bases between. CDR3: CASSPRRDSPPGRYF. DNA of the CDR3: TGTGCCAGCAGCCCCCGTCGGGACTCCCCGCCGGGGCGATATTTT.

V and J are TRBV2 and TRBJ1-2; maybe TRBD1 (6 bases). Trimming took off 4 bases at V and 5 bases at J, with 17 bases between the two ends. There are 15 residues in the CDR3. From germline, CDR1 is SNHLY and CDR2 FYNNEI. The CDR3 DNA follows: TGTGCCAGCAGTGTTATCGGGGGCACTGGGTATGGCTACACCTTC. It is translated as CASSVIGGTGYGYTF.

V gene TRBV11-2 combines with J gene TRBJ2-1; TRBD2 matches 13 bases. The trim removed 5 bases at V and 9 bases at J, leaving 7 bases unmatched. This CDR3 has 15 amino acids. Germline values: CDR1 SGHAT, CDR2 FQNNGV. Here the CDR3 reads CASSPGLAGDGEQFF. Here the CDR3 DNA reads TGTGCCAGCAGCCCCGGACTAGCGGGAGATGGTGAGCAGTTCTTC. The variable domain in full, with the rest retrieved from reference TRBV11-2 and TRBJ2-1, is EAGVAQSPRYKIIEKRQSVAFWCNPISGHATLYWYQQILGQGPKLLIQFQNNGVVDDSQLPKDRFSAERLKGVDSTLKIQPAKLEDSAVYLCASSPGLAGDGEQFFGPGTRLTVL.

This clone was counted between two and nine times. The chain carries TRBV10-3 and TRBJ1-6, with 8 bases lining up with TRBD1. The trim removed 8 bases at V and 8 bases at J, leaving 5 bases unmatched. The CDR3 spans 13 residues. The V gene's germline CDR1 is ENHRY and CDR2 SYGVKD. This CDR3 is CAIGGQGDSPLHF. CDR3 coding DNA: TGTGCCATCGGTGGACAGGGAGATTCACCCCTCCACTTT.

The chain uses TRBV5-6 and TRBJ1-1, with 8 bases aligning to TRBD1. Germline-derived CDR1 and CDR2 are SGHDT and YYEEEE. The V and J ends lost 2 bases and 10 bases, in that order; junction bases with no gene match: 16. CDR3 length equals 16 residues. The CDR3 sequence: CASSFPTGTGPNPAFF. In nucleotides, the CDR3 is TGTGCCAGCAGCTTCCCTACCGGGACAGGCCCGAATCCAGCTTTCTTT.